The 9 T cell receptor beta chains listed next were all sequenced from one sample in a study of blood T cell repertoires in COVID-19. Sequencing was performed with immunoSEQ multiplex PCR; in TCRdb, only in-frame clones are kept and a portion is missing. The sample records over 200,000 clones, 75% to 90% being singletons. The sequenced sample consisted of peripheral blood. These receptors all stem from a man aged 30-40 years who had recovered from COVID-19.

The chain couples TRBV6-5 to TRBJ2-7; 8 bases match TRBD2. The CDR3 has 14 residues. The germline CDR1 and CDR2 sequences are MNHEY and SVGAGI. The ends lost 6 bases at V and 2 bases at J; junction bases unmatched: 6. The CDR3 loop is CASSLGGEAYEQYF. The CDR3 DNA reads TGTGCCAGCAGCCTCGGGGGGGAGGCCTACGAGCAGTACTTC.

V and J are TRBV11-2 and TRBJ2-5; 9 bases are a match to TRBD2. V shed 5 bases and J 3 bases; nucleotides not matched to a gene: 7. CDR3 length: 15 amino acids. Germline V lookup: CDR1 SGHAT, CDR2 FQNNGV. This CDR3 reads CASSPLRGGKETQYF. The DNA of the CDR3 is TGTGCCAGCAGCCCCTTGCGGGGGGGCAAAGAGACCCAGTACTTC.

At least ten counts were recorded for this clone. The chain couples TRBV21-1 to TRBJ1-1; TRBD1, as called in the table, went unchecked against the DNA. TRBV21-1 is a pseudogene locus. The CDR3 is 15 residues long. CDR3 bases: TGTGCCAGCAGCAAACAGGGGGCGAGGAACACTGAAGCTTTCTTT. Translating it yields CASSKQGARNTEAFF.

The chain couples TRBV5-1 to TRBJ2-7, with D possibly TRBD2 on 7 matching bases. CDR1 is SGHRS and CDR2 is YFSETQ in the germline V gene. The CDR3 extends over 16 amino acids. V gave up 0 bases and J gave up 0 bases, with 13 bases separating them. CDR3 protein: CASSLELAGASYEQYF. The CDR3 DNA reads TGCGCCAGCAGCTTGGAGCTGGCGGGGGCCTCCTACGAGCAGTACTTC.

In DNA form, the CDR3 reads TGTGCCAGCAGAGGACTAGCGGGGAACACCGGGGAGCTGTTTTTT. It is translated as CASRGLAGNTGELFF. The chain couples TRBV11-2 to TRBJ2-2; 11 nucleotides match TRBD2. V was pared by 6 bases and J by 1 base, with 1 base of the junction left unmatched. There are 15 residues in the CDR3. CDR1 is SGHAT, CDR2 FQNNGV, per germline.

The chain links TRBV5-4 to TRBJ2-6; D not resolved. Trimming cost V 4 bases and J 0 bases, with 11 bases left between them. Germline-derived CDR1 and CDR2 are SGHNT and YYREEE (reference sequence). The CDR3 contains 16 residues. CDR3 nucleotide sequence: TGTGCCAGCAGCGCACAGTCAAACTCTGGGGCCAACGTCCTGACTTTC. The encoded protein is CASSAQSNSGANVLTF.

The V and J genes are TRBV5-1 and TRBJ2-7, with 7 bases that match TRBD1. CDR1 and CDR2 from the germline V gene are SGHRS and YFSETQ. This CDR3 region has 15 residues. J lost 8 bases, V lost 0 bases, and 11 bases had no gene match. CDR3 coding DNA: TGCGCCAGCAGCTTGGCCGACAGGGAGAACAGGAAGCAGTACTTC. Translated: CASSLADRENRKQYF.

This chain joins TRBV7-2 and TRBJ1-3; D may be TRBD1 (5 bases). V shed 3 bases and J shed 1 base, with 13 bases lying between them. CDR1 and CDR2 from the germline V gene are SGHTA and FQGNSA. The CDR3 covers 16 residues. As DNA, the CDR3 is TGTGCCAGCAGCTTTCGTTCGGGGGGGTCTGGAAACACCATATATTTT. This sequence encodes CASSFRSGGSGNTIYF. Combining the CDR3 with reference TRBV7-2 and TRBJ1-3 gives the whole variable domain GAGVSQSPSNKVTEKGKDVELRCDPISGHTALYWYRQSLGQGLEFLIYFQGNSAPDKSGLPSDRFSAERTGGSVSTLTIQRTQQEDSAVYLCASSFRSGGSGNTIYFGEGSWLTVV.

DNA of the CDR3: TGTGCCAGCAGTAGACAGCTGAACACTGAAGCTTTCTTT. Encoded protein: CASSRQLNTEAFF. V and J are TRBV6-5 and TRBJ1-1; D is possibly TRBD1 (5 bases). Germline V gives CDR1 MNHEY, CDR2 SVGAGI. This CDR3 spans 13 amino acids. The V end was cut by 5 bases, the J end by 0 bases, with 7 bases between.